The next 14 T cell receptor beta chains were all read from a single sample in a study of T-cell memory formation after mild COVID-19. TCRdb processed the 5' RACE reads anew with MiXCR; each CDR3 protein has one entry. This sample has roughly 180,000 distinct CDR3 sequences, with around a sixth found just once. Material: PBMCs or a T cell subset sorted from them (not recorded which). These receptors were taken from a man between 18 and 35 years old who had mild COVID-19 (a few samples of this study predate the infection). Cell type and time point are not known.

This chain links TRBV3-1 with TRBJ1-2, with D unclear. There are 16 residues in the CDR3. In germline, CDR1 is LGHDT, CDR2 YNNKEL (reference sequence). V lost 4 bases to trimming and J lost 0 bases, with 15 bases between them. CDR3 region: CASSRSRQTTNYGYTF. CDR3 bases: TGTGCCAGCAGCCGAAGTCGGCAGACTACTAACTATGGCTACACCTTC.

Written as DNA, the CDR3 is TGTGCCAGTAGTATGGTAGGCGGCTCCTATAATGAAAAACTGTTTTTT. Translation gives CASSMVGGSYNEKLFF. The V and J genes are TRBV19 and TRBJ1-4; D not resolved. The ends were cut back, 3 bases at V and 4 bases at J, with 15 bases in the middle. This CDR3 contains 16 residues. Germline CDR1 is LNHDA and CDR2 is SQIVND (reference sequence).

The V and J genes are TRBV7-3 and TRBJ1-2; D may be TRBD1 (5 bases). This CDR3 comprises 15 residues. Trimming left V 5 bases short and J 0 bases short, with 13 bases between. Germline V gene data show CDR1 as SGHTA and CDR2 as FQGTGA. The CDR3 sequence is CASSPDPGPNYGYTF. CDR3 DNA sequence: TGTGCCAGCAGCCCGGATCCAGGGCCTAACTATGGCTACACCTTC.

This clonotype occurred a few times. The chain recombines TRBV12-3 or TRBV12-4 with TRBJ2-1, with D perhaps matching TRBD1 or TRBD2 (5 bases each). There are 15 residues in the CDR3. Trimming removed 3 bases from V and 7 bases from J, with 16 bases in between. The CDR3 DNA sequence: TGTGCCAGCAGTTTCAGAAGCGGTTGGGGGAATGAGCAGTTCTTC. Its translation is CASSFRSGWGNEQFF.

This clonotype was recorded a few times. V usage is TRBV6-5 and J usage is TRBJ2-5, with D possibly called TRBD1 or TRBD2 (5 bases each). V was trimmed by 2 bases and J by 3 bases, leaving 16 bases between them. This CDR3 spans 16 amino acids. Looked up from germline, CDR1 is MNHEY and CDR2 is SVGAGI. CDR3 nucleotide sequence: TGTGCCAGCAGTTACCTCGGGGCAGGGCGCGAAGAGACCCAGTACTTC. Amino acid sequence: CASSYLGAGREETQYF.

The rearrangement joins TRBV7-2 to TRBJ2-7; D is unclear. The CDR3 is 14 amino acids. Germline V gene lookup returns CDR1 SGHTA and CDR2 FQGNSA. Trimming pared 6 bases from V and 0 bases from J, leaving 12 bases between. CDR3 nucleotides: TGTGCCAGCAGTGCCCACAGCATCTCCTACGAGCAGTACGTC. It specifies CASSAHSISYEQYV.

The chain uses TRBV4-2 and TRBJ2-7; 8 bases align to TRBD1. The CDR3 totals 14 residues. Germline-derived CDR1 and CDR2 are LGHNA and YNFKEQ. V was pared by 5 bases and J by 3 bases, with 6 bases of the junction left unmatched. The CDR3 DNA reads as TGTGCCAGCAGCGAGCAAGACAGGGGCTACGAGCAGTACTTC. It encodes CASSEQDRGYEQYF.

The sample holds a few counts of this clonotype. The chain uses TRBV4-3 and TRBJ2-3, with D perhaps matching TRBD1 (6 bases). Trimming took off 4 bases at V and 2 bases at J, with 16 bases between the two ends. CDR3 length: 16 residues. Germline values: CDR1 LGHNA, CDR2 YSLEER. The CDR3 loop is CASSRQQGGDTDTQYF. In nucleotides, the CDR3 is TGCGCCAGCAGCCGACAACAGGGTGGGGACACAGATACGCAGTATTTT.

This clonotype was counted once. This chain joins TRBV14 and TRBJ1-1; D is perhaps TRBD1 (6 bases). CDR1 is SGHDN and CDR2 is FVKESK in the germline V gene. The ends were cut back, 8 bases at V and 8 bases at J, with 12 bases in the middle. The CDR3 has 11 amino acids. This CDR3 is CASAQGPEAFF. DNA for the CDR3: TGTGCCAGCGCACAGGGACCCGAAGCTTTCTTT. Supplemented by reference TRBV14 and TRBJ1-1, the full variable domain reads EAGVTQFPSHSVIEKGQTVTLRCDPISGHDNLYWYRRVMGKEIKFLLHFVKESKQDESGMPNNRFLAERTGGTYSTLKVQPAELEDSGVYFCASAQGPEAFFGQGTRLTVV.

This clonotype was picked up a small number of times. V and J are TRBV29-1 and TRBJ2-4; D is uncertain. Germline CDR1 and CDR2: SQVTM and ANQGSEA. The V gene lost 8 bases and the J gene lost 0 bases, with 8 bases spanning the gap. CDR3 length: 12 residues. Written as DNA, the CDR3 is TGCAGCTCCGTAGGAGCCAAAAACATTCAGTACTTC. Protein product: CSSVGAKNIQYF.

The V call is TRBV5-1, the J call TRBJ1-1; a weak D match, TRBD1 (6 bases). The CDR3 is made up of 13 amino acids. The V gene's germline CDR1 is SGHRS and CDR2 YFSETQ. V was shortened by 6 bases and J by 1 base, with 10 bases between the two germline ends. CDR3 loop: CASKGQPNTEAFF. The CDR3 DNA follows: TGCGCCAGCAAGGGACAACCGAACACTGAAGCTTTCTTT.

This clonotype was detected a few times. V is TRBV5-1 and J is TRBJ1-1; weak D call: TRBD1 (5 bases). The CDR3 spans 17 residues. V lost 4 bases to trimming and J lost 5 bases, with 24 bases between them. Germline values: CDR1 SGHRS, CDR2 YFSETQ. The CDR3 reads CASSRGTGPGRMTEAFF. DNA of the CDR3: TGCGCCAGCAGCCGCGGGACGGGGCCGGGGAGAATGACTGAAGCTTTCTTT.

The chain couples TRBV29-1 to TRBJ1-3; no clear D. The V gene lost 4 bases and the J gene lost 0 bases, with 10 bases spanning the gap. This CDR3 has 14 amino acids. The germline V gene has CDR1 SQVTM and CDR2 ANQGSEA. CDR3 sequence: CSVGSGNSGNTIYF. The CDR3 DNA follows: TGCAGCGTTGGGTCCGGCAACTCTGGAAACACCATATATTTT.

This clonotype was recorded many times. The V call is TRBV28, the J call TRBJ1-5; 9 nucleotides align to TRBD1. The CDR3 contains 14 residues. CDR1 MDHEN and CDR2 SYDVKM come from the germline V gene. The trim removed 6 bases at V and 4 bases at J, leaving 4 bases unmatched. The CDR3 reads CASRAQGANQPQHF. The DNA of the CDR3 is TGTGCCAGCAGAGCACAGGGGGCAAATCAGCCCCAGCATTTT.